This T cell receptor beta chain derives from a study of T cell responses to AZD1222 COVID-19 vaccine. Across the whole study: Pooling was applied to second doses at about 4 or about 12 weeks. Study-wide results and limits: White British ancestry dominated among donors, who included more females, and clonal diversity was possibly underestimated. The study reported that nearly half of spike-specific TCRs target unmutated variant regions.

Germline loops: CDR1 SGHDT, CDR2 YYEEEE. The CDR3 sequence is 12 residues long. Trimming cost V 3 bases and J 8 bases; bases outside gene matches: 4. Notes on this clone: Its antigen remains unknown.

Here immunoSEQ multiplex PCR was the method, and the copy in TCRdb shows in-frame clones only, minus some. The table has 95,000 to 100,000 clones, roughly 87% seen once; the top ten hold 1.6%. The starting material was peripheral blood, obtained on day 0 of AZD1222 vaccination. V usage is TRBV5-6 and J usage is TRBJ1-1, with 7 bases fitting TRBD1. The sequence derives from an adult in good health. The CDR3 nucleotides read TGTGCCAGCAGCTCGGGACAGCACGAAGCTTTCTTT. Translation gives CASSSGQHEAFF.